This T cell receptor beta chain was identified in a study of blood T cell repertoires in COVID-19. Generated by immunoSEQ multiplex PCR, the TCRdb table keeps only in-frame clones and is missing some. Found here are some 100,000 clones, 70% to 90% of them singletons; the top ten hold around 6.5%. V was clipped by 0 bases and J by 8 bases, with 13 bases between them. CDR1 SGHRS and CDR2 YFSETQ come from the germline V gene. This CDR3 contains 14 residues. V usage is TRBV5-1 and J usage is TRBJ2-3; D is possibly TRBD2 (5 bases). This sequence originates from a woman aged 55-70 years with acute or convalescent COVID-19. Specimen: peripheral blood. Here the CDR3 reads CASSLDIGGGTQYF. CDR3 sequence (DNA): TGCGCCAGCAGCTTGGATATTGGAGGAGGTACGCAGTATTTT.